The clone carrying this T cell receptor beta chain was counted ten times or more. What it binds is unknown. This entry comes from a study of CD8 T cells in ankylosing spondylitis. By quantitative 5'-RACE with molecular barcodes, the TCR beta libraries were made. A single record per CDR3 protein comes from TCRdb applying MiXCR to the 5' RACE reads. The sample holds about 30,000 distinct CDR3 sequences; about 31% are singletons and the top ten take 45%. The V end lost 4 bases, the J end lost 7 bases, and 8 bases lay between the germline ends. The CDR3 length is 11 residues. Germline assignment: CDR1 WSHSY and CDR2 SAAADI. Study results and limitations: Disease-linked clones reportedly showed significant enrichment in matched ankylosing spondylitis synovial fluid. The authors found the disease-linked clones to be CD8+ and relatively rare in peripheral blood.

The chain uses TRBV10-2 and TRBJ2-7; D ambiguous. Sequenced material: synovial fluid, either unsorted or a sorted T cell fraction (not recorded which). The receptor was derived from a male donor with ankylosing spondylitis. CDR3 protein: CASSVGREQYF. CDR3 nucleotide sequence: TGCGCCAGCAGTGTGGGCAGGGAGCAGTACTTC.